What follows are 20 T cell receptor beta chains derived from one specimen sequenced in a study of T cells after yellow fever vaccination. Via MiXCR, TCRdb re-called the 5' RACE reads, giving one row per CDR3 protein. In the table there are about 74,000 distinct CDR3 sequences, more than 5.5% of which are singletons. The sample consisted of CD8+ T cells sorted from PBMCs, taken around 5 days after the first yellow fever vaccination. Receptors originate from a man in his late teens or twenties who received the YFV17D yellow fever vaccine.

In its sample, this clonotype was seen many times. This rearrangement joins TRBV7-6 to TRBJ2-7; D not certain. The CDR3 runs to 13 residues. Per the germline V gene, CDR1 is SGHVS and CDR2 is FNYEAQ. The V gene lost 0 bases and the J gene lost 2 bases, with 5 bases spanning the gap. The CDR3 spells CASSLALAYEQYF. CDR3 DNA sequence: TGTGCCAGCAGCTTAGCGCTCGCCTACGAGCAGTACTTC.

This clonotype has a handful of counts. V and J are TRBV6-1 and TRBJ2-1; 9 nucleotides line up with TRBD1. The junction had 7 bases not matched to a gene; V was cut back by 6 bases and J by 1 base. Germline values: CDR1 MNHNS, CDR2 SASEGT. The CDR3 spans 16 residues. CDR3 region: CASSHTGGNSYNEQFF. CDR3 DNA sequence: TGTGCCAGCAGCCATACAGGGGGCAATTCCTACAATGAGCAGTTCTTC.

This clonotype was detected only a few times. The V gene is TRBV5-4, the J gene TRBJ2-7, with 7 bases lining up with TRBD1. The CDR3 sequence is 14 residues long. Looked up from germline, CDR1 is SGHNT and CDR2 is YYREEE (reference sequence). The junction had 3 bases not matched to a gene; V was cut back by 3 bases and J by 0 bases. The CDR3 protein is CASSSTGYSYEQYF. CDR3 coding DNA: TGTGCCAGCAGCTCGACAGGGTACTCCTACGAGCAGTACTTC.

The V gene is TRBV4-2, the J gene TRBJ1-5, with D tentatively TRBD1 (5 bases). Germline V gene sequence: CDR1 LGHNA, CDR2 YNFKEQ. Trimming left V 4 bases short and J 0 bases short, with 7 bases between. The CDR3 loop spans 14 amino acids. This chain's CDR3 is CASSRQTSNQPQHF. CDR3 nucleotides: TGTGCCAGCAGCCGACAGACTAGCAATCAGCCCCAGCATTTT.

The chain recombines TRBV10-2 with TRBJ2-1; 8 bases are shared with TRBD2. The CDR3 spans 13 residues. The V gene end was trimmed by 8 bases and the J gene end by 6 bases; junction bases not matched to a gene: 6. The germline CDR1 and CDR2 sequences are WSHSY and SAAADI. The CDR3 sequence: CASRRGGSNEQFF. DNA for the CDR3: TGCGCCAGCCGCCGGGGGGGCAGCAATGAGCAGTTCTTC.

This clonotype was recorded at least ten times. The chain joins TRBV15 to TRBJ2-2, with unresolved D. The CDR3 loop spans 12 amino acids. Germline loops: CDR1 LNHNV, CDR2 YYDKDF (reference sequence). Deletions cut 1 base from V and 5 bases from J, with 2 bases between. DNA for the CDR3: TGTGCCACCAGCAGAGCAACCGGGGAGCTGTTTTTT. Translated: CATSRATGELFF.

The genes are TRBV4-2 and TRBJ2-1; D remains ambiguous. Trimming removed 10 bases at V and 5 bases at J, with 18 bases between. The CDR3 has 14 amino acids. Germline V gene sequence: CDR1 LGHNA, CDR2 YNFKEQ. The CDR3 here is CAIGPELRHNEQFF. As DNA, the CDR3 is TGTGCCATCGGCCCCGAGCTCCGGCACAATGAGCAGTTCTTC.

This clonotype was observed many times. The V gene is TRBV3-1, the J gene TRBJ2-5; 13 positions agree with TRBD2. Trimming removed 6 bases from V and 5 bases from J; junction bases left unmatched: 3. CDR3 length equals 14 residues. Germline V gene data show CDR1 as LGHDT and CDR2 as YNNKEL (reference sequence). DNA of the CDR3: TGTGCCAGCAGTCCGGGACTAGCGGGGGAGACCCAGTACTTC. Protein product: CASSPGLAGETQYF.

This clonotype has ten or more counts. The chain uses TRBV4-1 and TRBJ2-2; TRBD1 is a possible D gene (5 bases). Trimming pared 1 base from V and 7 bases from J, leaving 10 bases between. Germline CDR1 reads MGHRA; CDR2 reads YSYEKL. The CDR3 has 14 residues. The CDR3 here is CASSQGQFGGELFF. The CDR3 DNA reads as TGCGCCAGCAGCCAAGGACAGTTCGGCGGGGAGCTGTTTTTT.

The CDR3 DNA sequence: TGCAGTGCTAATTCCAGGGAAGGCTACGAGCAGTACGTC. Its translation: CSANSREGYEQYV. This sequence joins TRBV20-1 and TRBJ2-7, with a weak D call TRBD1 (5 bases). Germline CDR1 reads DFQATT; CDR2 reads SNEGSKA (reference sequence). The CDR3 consists of 13 residues. V shed 4 bases and J shed 3 bases, with 13 bases lying between them.

The V gene is TRBV4-1, the J gene TRBJ1-1, with D possibly matching TRBD1 (5 bases). Trimming took off 0 bases at V and 7 bases at J, with 12 bases between the two ends. The CDR3 has 14 residues. Germline V gene sequence: CDR1 MGHRA, CDR2 YSYEKL. In nucleotides, the CDR3 is TGCGCCAGCAGCCAAGAGCAGTCGGGGGGTGAAGCTTTCTTT. Amino acids: CASSQEQSGGEAFF.

The V call is TRBV6-2 or TRBV6-3, the J call TRBJ2-7, with D perhaps TRBD1 or TRBD2 (5 bases each). The CDR3 consists of 17 residues. V shed 5 bases and J shed 6 bases, with 26 bases lying between them. From germline, CDR1 is MNHEY and CDR2 SVGEGT. CDR3 residues: CASSPVYLQPGTSEQYV. CDR3 bases: TGTGCCAGCAGTCCCGTTTATCTCCAACCCGGGACCTCCGAGCAGTACGTC.

This sequence joins TRBV3-1 and TRBJ1-2; no definite D call. Deletions cut 0 bases from V and 8 bases from J, with 10 bases between. The CDR3 sequence is 13 residues long. CDR1 LGHDT and CDR2 YNNKEL come from the germline V gene (reference sequence). The CDR3 loop reads CASSQDNSGGYTF. DNA for the CDR3: TGTGCCAGCAGCCAAGATAACTCTGGAGGCTACACCTTC.

There are many counts of this clonotype. This rearrangement joins TRBV29-1 to TRBJ2-2; no firm D call. This CDR3 is built from 13 residues. CDR1 is SQVTM, CDR2 ANQGSEA, per germline. The V end lost 7 bases, the J end lost 0 bases, and 9 bases lay between the germline ends. CDR3 region: CSATRANTGELFF. CDR3 nucleotide sequence: TGCAGCGCCACCCGGGCGAACACCGGGGAGCTGTTTTTT.

In its sample, this clonotype was seen many times. This chain links TRBV21-1 with TRBJ2-7. TRBV21-1 is classified as a pseudogene. CDR3 length: 13 amino acids. CDR3 amino acids: CASSKKFRYEQYF. The DNA for the CDR3 is TGTGCCAGCAGCAAAAAGTTTAGGTACGAGCAGTACTTC.

The table lists this clonotype with a few counts. This rearrangement joins TRBV5-5 to TRBJ1-1; D may be TRBD1 (6 bases). The CDR3 runs 14 residues. CDR1 and CDR2 (germline): SGHKS, YYEKEE (reference sequence). Trimming removed 2 bases at V and 5 bases at J, with 13 bases between. The CDR3 DNA is TGTGCCAGCAGCTTCCAGGGGCCGGGGACTGAAGCTTTCTTT. Translating it yields CASSFQGPGTEAFF.

This clonotype was counted ten times or more. The DNA of the CDR3 is TGTGCCAGCAGCCAAGAAGCGGGGGTCGGGGCCAACGTCCTGACTTTC. The encoded protein is CASSQEAGVGANVLTF. The V and J genes are TRBV4-2 and TRBJ2-6; 8 nucleotides align to TRBD2. J lost 4 bases, V lost 0 bases, and 2 bases had no gene match. The CDR3 has 16 residues. The germline gives CDR1 LGHNA, CDR2 YNFKEQ.

The rearrangement joins TRBV6-5 to TRBJ2-7; TRBD2 matches at 10 bases. The CDR3 has 15 amino acids. CDR1 MNHEY and CDR2 SVGAGI come from the germline V gene. V shed 2 bases, J shed 3 bases, and the junction held 4 bases outside the gene matches. The CDR3 coding sequence is TGTGCCAGCAGTTACGAGGTAGCGGGGGGCTACGAGCAGTACTTC. Its translation is CASSYEVAGGYEQYF.

This clonotype was recorded a few times. This chain connects TRBV7-2 to TRBJ2-5, with D perhaps being TRBD1 or TRBD2 (5 bases each). The CDR3 loop spans 16 amino acids. Between the trimmed V and J ends, which lost 5 bases and 2 bases, there was a span of 18 bases. Per the germline V gene, CDR1 is SGHTA and CDR2 is FQGNSA. The CDR3 DNA is TGTGCCAGCAGCCGGGGCGGTGCCGACAGTCAAGAGACCCAGTACTTC. This sequence encodes CASSRGGADSQETQYF.

This clonotype came up many times. The rearrangement uses TRBV4-3 and TRBJ2-3; TRBD2 aligns across 12 bases. Germline V lookup: CDR1 LGHNA, CDR2 YSLEER. The CDR3 has 16 residues. Unmatched junction bases numbered 2, after V lost 0 bases and J lost 4 bases. DNA for the CDR3: TGCGCCAGCAGCCAAGATCTAGCGGGGGGGTCAGATACGCAGTATTTT. It yields the protein CASSQDLAGGSDTQYF.